This TCR beta chain was captured in a study of blood T cell repertoires in COVID-19. Across the whole study: Specimens from acute and convalescent COVID-19 originated in the United States, Italy and Spain. Sources were T cells, B-cell-depleted T cells, or PBMCs; the material itself was cDNA or gDNA.

TCRdb keeps only in-frame clones here, not all; method: immunoSEQ multiplex PCR. The sample carries more than 200,000 clones, nearly 90% recorded once. Material for sequencing was peripheral blood. The source is a man between 18 and 35 years old with active or convalescent COVID-19.

The CDR3 DNA reads as TGCGCCAGCAGCCCTAGCCCCCAAAGCAATCAGCCCCAGCATTTT. The encoded protein is CASSPSPQSNQPQHF. The V gene is TRBV4-3, the J gene TRBJ1-5, with D unclear. Germline CDR1 LGHNA, CDR2 YSLEER. This CDR3 contains 15 residues. Trimming took off 4 bases at V and 1 base at J, with 11 bases between the two ends.